This T cell receptor beta chain comes out of a study of T cells in Graves' hyperthyroidism and ophthalmopathy. The wider study: Pretreatment peripheral blood was obtained at initial diagnosis.

TCR beta CDR3 region amplification was performed from RNA transcripts. The primer set for the first-round RT-PCR of the TCR CDR3 was HTBI. TCRdb called the multiplex PCR reads again in MiXCR, with one record for every CDR3 protein. The sample records some 500,000 distinct CDR3 sequences, 14% being singletons. Study observations and caveats: Before onset, by a median of approximately 6.2 months, the model predicted ophthalmopathy.

This clonotype was detected a few times. Its antigen remains unidentified. The V and J ends lost 4 bases and 8 bases, in that order; junction bases with no gene match: 11. The length of the CDR3 is 15 residues. The germline gives CDR1 SGDLS, CDR2 YYNGEE. Sequenced input: blood. This sequence originates from a woman aged 18-35 years with Graves' hyperthyroidism. The V gene is TRBV9, the J gene TRBJ2-1; 8 nucleotides agree with TRBD2. The CDR3 region is CASSPRGSGIDEQFF. The CDR3 nucleotides read TGTGCCAGCAGCCCTCGGGGTAGCGGGATCGATGAGCAGTTCTTC. Looking up the rest from reference TRBV9 and TRBJ2-1 gives the full variable domain: DSGVTQTPKHLITATGQRVTLRCSPRSGDLSVYWYQQSLDQGLQFLIQYYNGEERAKGNILERFSAQQFPDLHSELNLSSLELGDSALYFCASSPRGSGIDEQFFGPGTRLTVL.